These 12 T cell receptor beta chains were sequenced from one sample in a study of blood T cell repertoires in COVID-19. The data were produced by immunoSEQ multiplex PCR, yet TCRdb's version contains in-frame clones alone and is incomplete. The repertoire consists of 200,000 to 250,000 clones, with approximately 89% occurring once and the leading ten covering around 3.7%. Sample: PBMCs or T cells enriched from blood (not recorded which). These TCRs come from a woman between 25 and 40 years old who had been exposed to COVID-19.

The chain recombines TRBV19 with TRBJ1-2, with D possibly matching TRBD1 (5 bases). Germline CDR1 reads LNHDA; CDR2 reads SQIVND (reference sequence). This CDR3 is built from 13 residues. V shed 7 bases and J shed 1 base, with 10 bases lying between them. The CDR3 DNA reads TGTGCCAGTAAAAGGGGCTTTAACTATGGCTACACCTTC. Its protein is CASKRGFNYGYTF.

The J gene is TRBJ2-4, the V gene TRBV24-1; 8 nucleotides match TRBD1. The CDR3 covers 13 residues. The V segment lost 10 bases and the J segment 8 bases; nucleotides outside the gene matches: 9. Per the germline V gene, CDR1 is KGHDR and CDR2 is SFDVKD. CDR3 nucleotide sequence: TGTGCCACAAAGGGACAGGTACATGACATTCAGTACTTC. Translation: CATKGQVHDIQYF.

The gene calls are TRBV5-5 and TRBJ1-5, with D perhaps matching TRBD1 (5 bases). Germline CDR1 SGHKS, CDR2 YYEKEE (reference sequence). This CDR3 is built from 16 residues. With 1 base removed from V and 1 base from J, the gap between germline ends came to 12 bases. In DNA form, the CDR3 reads TGTGCCAGCAGCTTGCAGGGAGGAGACAGCAATCAGCCCCAGCATTTT. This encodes CASSLQGGDSNQPQHF.

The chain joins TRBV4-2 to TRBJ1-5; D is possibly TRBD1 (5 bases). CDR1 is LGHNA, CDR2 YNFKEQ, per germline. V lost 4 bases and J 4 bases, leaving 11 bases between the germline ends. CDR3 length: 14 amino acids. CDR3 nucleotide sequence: TGTGCCAGCAGCCTCGACAGTAAAAATCAGCCCCAGCATTTT. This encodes CASSLDSKNQPQHF.

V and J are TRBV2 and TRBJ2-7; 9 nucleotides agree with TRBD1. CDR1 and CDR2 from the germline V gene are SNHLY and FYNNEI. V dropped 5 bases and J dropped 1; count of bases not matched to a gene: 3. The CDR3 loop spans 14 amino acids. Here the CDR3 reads CASSRTGASYEQYF. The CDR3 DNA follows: TGTGCCAGCAGTCGGACAGGGGCATCCTACGAGCAGTACTTC.

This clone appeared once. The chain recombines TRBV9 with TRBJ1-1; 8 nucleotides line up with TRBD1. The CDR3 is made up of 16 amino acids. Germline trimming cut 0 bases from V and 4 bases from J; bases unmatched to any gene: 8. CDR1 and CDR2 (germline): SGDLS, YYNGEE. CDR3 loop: CASSVGSDRASTEAFF. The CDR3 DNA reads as TGTGCCAGCAGCGTAGGGTCGGACAGGGCGAGCACTGAAGCTTTCTTT.

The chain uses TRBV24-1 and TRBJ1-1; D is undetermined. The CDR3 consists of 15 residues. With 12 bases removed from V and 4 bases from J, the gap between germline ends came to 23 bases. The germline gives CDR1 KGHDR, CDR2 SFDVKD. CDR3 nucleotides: TGTGCCTTGGGTCGAGGAGGTGAGTTTTGCACTGAAGCTTTCTTT. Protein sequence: CALGRGGEFCTEAFF.

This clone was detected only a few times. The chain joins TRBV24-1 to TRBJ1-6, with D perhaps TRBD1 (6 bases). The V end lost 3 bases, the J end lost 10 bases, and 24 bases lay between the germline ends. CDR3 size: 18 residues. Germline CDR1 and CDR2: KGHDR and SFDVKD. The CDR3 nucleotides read TGTGCCACCAGTGATCTATACCCACAGGGCCCCTGGGGATCACCCCTCCACTTT. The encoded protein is CATSDLYPQGPWGSPLHF.

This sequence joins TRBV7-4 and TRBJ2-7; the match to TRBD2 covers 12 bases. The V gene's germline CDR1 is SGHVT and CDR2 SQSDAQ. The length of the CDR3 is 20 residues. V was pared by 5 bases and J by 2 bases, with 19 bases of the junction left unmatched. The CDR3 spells CASSPSPPLAGGPRTYEQYF. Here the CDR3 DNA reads TGTGCCAGCAGCCCCTCCCCCCCGCTAGCGGGAGGGCCAAGAACCTACGAGCAGTACTTC.

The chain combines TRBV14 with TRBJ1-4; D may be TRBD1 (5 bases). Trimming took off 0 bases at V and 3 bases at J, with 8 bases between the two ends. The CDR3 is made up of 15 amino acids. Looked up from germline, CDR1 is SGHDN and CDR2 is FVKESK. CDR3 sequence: CASSQDRGANEKLFF. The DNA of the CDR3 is TGTGCCAGCAGCCAAGATCGGGGGGCTAATGAAAAACTGTTTTTT.

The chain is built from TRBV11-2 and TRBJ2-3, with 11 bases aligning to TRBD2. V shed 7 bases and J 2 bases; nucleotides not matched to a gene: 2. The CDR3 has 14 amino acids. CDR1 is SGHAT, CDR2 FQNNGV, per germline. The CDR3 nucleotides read TGTGCCAGCACTAGCGGGGGGACCACAGATACGCAGTATTTT. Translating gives CASTSGGTTDTQYF.

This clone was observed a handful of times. The CDR3 DNA is TGTGCCAGCAGTTACGGGCCGCTCGGGATCACCGGGGAGCTGTTTTTT. The encoded protein is CASSYGPLGITGELFF. V gene TRBV6-5 combines with J gene TRBJ2-2, with D maybe TRBD2 (5 bases). Trimming took off 2 bases at V and 4 bases at J, with 14 bases between the two ends. The CDR3 spans 16 residues. The germline gives CDR1 MNHEY, CDR2 SVGAGI.